The source of this TCR beta chain is a study of cytomegalovirus exposure and HLA in healthy donors. Whole-study results and caveats: Most TCR sequences were rare, but some public TCRs occurred in many donors. The authors confirmed in vitro that a few CMV-associated chains were specific for CMV antigens.

The CDR3 sequence is 11 residues long. The germline V gene has CDR1 MNHEY and CDR2 SMNVEV (reference sequence). V shed 10 bases and J shed 7 bases, with 12 bases lying between them. To note about this clone: Its specificity is unknown.

Repertoires were generated with immunoSEQ multiplex PCR, while TCRdb's copy carries only in-frame clones and drops some. This sample has hundreds of thousands of clones, with more than 80% found just once. This clonotype was obtained from a young woman in good health and CMV-seronegative. The chain has TRBV27 and TRBJ2-3; no clear D. Material for sequencing was PBMCs. CDR3 residues: CATITWYTQYF. CDR3 in DNA: TGTGCCACCATAACTTGGTATACGCAGTATTTT.